This T cell receptor beta chain was recovered during a study of PD-1 blockade in classical Hodgkin lymphoma. General observations from the study: Those starting nivolumab under 1 year post-ASCT were excluded. It was CD4+ TCR diversity, not CD8+, that rose significantly by C4D1. Relapsed/refractory patients reportedly had lower baseline diversity than newly diagnosed patients.

Following autologous stem cell transplantation, relapse occurred in every patient, and exposure to brentuximab vedotin varied. Best responses included complete response and partial response; otherwise, the best response was progressive disease. The CDR3 runs to 15 residues. V lost 4 bases, J lost 2 bases, and 8 bases stayed unmatched. Germline V gives CDR1 WSHSY, CDR2 SAAADI. For this clone: What it binds is unknown.

Sequencing was performed with immunoSEQ multiplex PCR; in TCRdb, only in-frame clones are kept and a portion is missing. This sample carries about 97,000 clones, 75% to 90% of them seen once, and the ten largest clones take roughly an eighth. The sample was peripheral blood mononuclear cells (PBMCs), taken at baseline. This sequence was found in a human donor with classical Hodgkin lymphoma. V gene TRBV10-2 combines with J gene TRBJ2-7, with 7 bases identical to TRBD1. Here the CDR3 DNA reads TGCGCCAGCAGTGGCCCCGGCAGGGGGACCTACGAGCAGTACTTC. The encoded protein is CASSGPGRGTYEQYF.